Here is one T cell receptor (beta chain) with its context. As yet, its antigen is unknown. The sample comes from a study of T-cell memory formation after mild COVID-19. Whole-study findings and limits: Nothing showed for sure that second-wave clones peaking on day 37 were SARS-CoV-2 specific. Later expanders leaned toward CD4+, whereas clones contracting from day 15 to 85 were balanced CD4/CD8.

One entry per CDR3 protein, called by TCRdb with MiXCR from the 5' RACE reads. The profile shows 260,000 or so distinct CDR3 sequences, approximately 16% of them singletons. Germline V gene sequence: CDR1 SQVTM, CDR2 ANQGSEA. This CDR3 comprises 13 residues. V gave up 3 bases and J gave up 0 bases, with 3 bases separating them. The receptor comes from a man between 18 and 29 years old who had mild COVID-19 (a few samples of this study predate the infection). Cell type and time point are not known. The genes are TRBV29-1 and TRBJ2-6, with D hard to call. Sequenced material: PBMCs or a T cell subset sorted from them (not recorded which). The CDR3, as DNA: TGCAGCGTTGATGTCTCTGGGGCCAACGTCCTGACTTTC. This gives the protein CSVDVSGANVLTF.